This is a list of T cell receptor beta chains from one sample in a study of T cell responses to AZD1222 COVID-19 vaccine. Libraries were prepared by immunoSEQ multiplex PCR; TCRdb keeps only in-frame clonotypes and omits some of them. The sample lists approximately 120,000 clones, approximately 90% seen once, with 6.5% to 9.5% in the top ten. This sample comprised peripheral blood, obtained on day 0 of AZD1222 vaccination. The receptors were sampled from an adult in good health. Both conserved end residues are part of each CDR3. The order of the fields is CDR3 protein, CDR3 DNA, clone size, V gene, D gene, J gene. A D gene is named only where the DNA matches it firmly. Part of the rows lack a size; the others show once, few, many or a class for expanded clones.

CDR3aa: CAWGTELSNQPQHF; CDR3nt: TGTGCCTGGGGGACAGAACTTAGCAATCAGCCCCAGCATTTT; abundance: NA; v_gene: TRBV30; d_gene: TRBD1; j_gene: TRBJ1-5
CDR3aa: CASSQEFYGYTF; CDR3nt: TGTGCCAGCAGCCAAGAGTTCTATGGCTACACCTTC; abundance: NA; v_gene: TRBV3-1/TRBV3-2; d_gene: NA; j_gene: TRBJ1-2
CDR3aa: CASSLGQSYEQYF; CDR3nt: TGTGCCAGCAGTTTGGGACAGTCTTACGAGCAGTACTTC; abundance: once; v_gene: TRBV12-3/TRBV12-4; d_gene: TRBD1; j_gene: TRBJ2-7
CDR3aa: CASSLPLAGGTSTDTQYF; CDR3nt: TGTGCCAGCAGCTTACCCCTAGCGGGAGGGACTAGCACAGATACGCAGTATTTT; abundance: NA; v_gene: TRBV7-6; d_gene: TRBD2; j_gene: TRBJ2-3
CDR3aa: CAWSAPGRDGYTF; CDR3nt: TGTGCCTGGAGTGCCCCGGGGAGGGATGGCTACACCTTC; abundance: NA; v_gene: TRBV30; d_gene: NA; j_gene: TRBJ1-2
CDR3aa: CASSLSFAETQYF; CDR3nt: TGTGCCAGCAGCTTAAGCTTCGCGGAGACCCAGTACTTC; abundance: NA; v_gene: TRBV7-2; d_gene: NA; j_gene: TRBJ2-5
CDR3aa: CASSPGQKTGELFF; CDR3nt: TGCGCCAGCAGCCCGGGACAAAAGACCGGGGAGCTGTTTTTT; abundance: NA; v_gene: TRBV5-1; d_gene: NA; j_gene: TRBJ2-2
CDR3aa: CASTSRDRAPVGYGYTF; CDR3nt: TGTGCCAGTACCAGCAGGGATCGGGCTCCGGTGGGCTATGGCTACACCTTC; abundance: NA; v_gene: TRBV19; d_gene: NA; j_gene: TRBJ1-2
CDR3aa: CRPGAPGNTIYF; CDR3nt: TGCAGGCCCGGGGCTCCTGGAAACACCATATATTTT; abundance: NA; v_gene: TRBV7-2; d_gene: NA; j_gene: TRBJ1-3
CDR3aa: CASSVTRTLKINQPQHF; CDR3nt: TGTGCCAGCAGTGTCACGAGAACCCTGAAAATCAATCAGCCCCAGCATTTT; abundance: once; v_gene: TRBV6-4; d_gene: NA; j_gene: TRBJ1-5
CDR3aa: CASSYVGGVGTEAFF; CDR3nt: TGTGCCAGCAGCTATGTTGGTGGAGTGGGGACTGAAGCTTTCTTT; abundance: NA; v_gene: TRBV11-2; d_gene: NA; j_gene: TRBJ1-1
CDR3aa: CATLDRLNSPLHF; CDR3nt: TGTGCCACCCTAGACAGGCTGAATTCACCCCTCCACTTT; abundance: once; v_gene: TRBV6-5; d_gene: NA; j_gene: TRBJ1-6
CDR3aa: CASSISFIRQTNQPQHF; CDR3nt: TGTGCCAGTAGTATTTCGTTCATCCGACAGACTAATCAGCCCCAGCATTTT; abundance: NA; v_gene: TRBV19; d_gene: NA; j_gene: TRBJ1-5
CDR3aa: CASSSPDREVSLYGYTF; CDR3nt: TGTGCCAGCAGTTCACCGGACAGGGAGGTTTCGCTCTATGGCTACACCTTC; abundance: NA; v_gene: TRBV6-9; d_gene: TRBD1; j_gene: TRBJ1-2
CDR3aa: CASSFGGHQETQYF; CDR3nt: TGCGCCAGCAGCTTTGGTGGACACCAAGAGACCCAGTACTTC; abundance: NA; v_gene: TRBV5-1; d_gene: NA; j_gene: TRBJ2-5
CDR3aa: CASSRGFGAMNTEAFF; CDR3nt: TGTGCCAGCTCCCGGGGGTTTGGGGCTATGAACACTGAAGCTTTCTTT; abundance: NA; v_gene: TRBV9; d_gene: NA; j_gene: TRBJ1-1
CDR3aa: CASSIVPGQIYEQYF; CDR3nt: TGTGCCAGTAGTATAGTGCCGGGACAGATCTACGAGCAGTACTTC; abundance: NA; v_gene: TRBV19; d_gene: TRBD1; j_gene: TRBJ2-7
CDR3aa: CASSSYSRAQWSPLHF; CDR3nt: TGTGCCAGCAGCTCGTACTCAAGGGCGCAATGGTCACCCCTCCACTTT; abundance: NA; v_gene: TRBV5-6; d_gene: NA; j_gene: TRBJ1-6
CDR3aa: CASSALVIGANYGYTF; CDR3nt: TGTGCCAGCAGCGCCCTCGTCATCGGGGCAAACTATGGCTACACCTTC; abundance: NA; v_gene: TRBV7-8; d_gene: NA; j_gene: TRBJ1-2
CDR3aa: CSVAGADYGYTF; CDR3nt: TGCAGCGTTGCAGGGGCAGACTATGGCTACACCTTC; abundance: NA; v_gene: TRBV29-1; d_gene: NA; j_gene: TRBJ1-2
CDR3aa: CASSYRLEVEQFF; CDR3nt: TGTGCCAGCAGCTACAGACTAGAGGTGGAGCAGTTCTTC; abundance: few; v_gene: TRBV7-9; d_gene: NA; j_gene: TRBJ2-1
CDR3aa: CASSLIQGAGYGYTF; CDR3nt: TGTGCCAGCAGCTTAATCCAGGGGGCTGGCTATGGCTACACCTTC; abundance: NA; v_gene: TRBV11-1; d_gene: TRBD1; j_gene: TRBJ1-2
CDR3aa: CASSQGASQMRETQYF; CDR3nt: TGCGCCAGCAGCCAAGGTGCAAGCCAGATGCGAGAGACCCAGTACTTC; abundance: NA; v_gene: TRBV4-3; d_gene: NA; j_gene: TRBJ2-5
CDR3aa: CASSQNGYEQYF; CDR3nt: TGTGCCAGCAGCCAAAACGGATACGAGCAGTACTTC; abundance: NA; v_gene: TRBV3-1/TRBV3-2; d_gene: NA; j_gene: TRBJ2-7
CDR3aa: CASSTVALAGDYEQYF; CDR3nt: TGTGCCAGCTCGACCGTAGCCTTAGCGGGGGACTACGAGCAGTACTTC; abundance: NA; v_gene: TRBV18; d_gene: TRBD2; j_gene: TRBJ2-7
CDR3aa: CASSKEGQGNTGELFF; CDR3nt: TGTGCCAGCAGCAAGGAGGGACAGGGAAACACCGGGGAGCTGTTTTTT; abundance: NA; v_gene: TRBV5-8; d_gene: TRBD1; j_gene: TRBJ2-2
CDR3aa: CASSSPAGQPQHF; CDR3nt: TGTGCCAGCAGTTCCCCCGCGGGTCAGCCCCAGCATTTT; abundance: NA; v_gene: TRBV6-5; d_gene: NA; j_gene: TRBJ1-5
CDR3aa: CAWSNWGGVTEAFF; CDR3nt: TGTGCCTGGAGTAACTGGGGCGGAGTCACTGAAGCTTTCTTT; abundance: NA; v_gene: TRBV30; d_gene: NA; j_gene: TRBJ1-1
CDR3aa: CASSPSGTGLYEQYF; CDR3nt: TGCGCCAGCAGCCCCTCCGGGACAGGCCTCTACGAGCAGTACTTC; abundance: NA; v_gene: TRBV4-1; d_gene: TRBD1; j_gene: TRBJ2-7
CDR3aa: CASSLSRGDQETQYF; CDR3nt: TGCGCCAGCAGCTTGTCGAGGGGGGACCAAGAGACCCAGTACTTC; abundance: NA; v_gene: TRBV5-1; d_gene: NA; j_gene: TRBJ2-5
CDR3aa: CATNRDSSYEQYF; CDR3nt: TGTGCCACTAACAGGGACAGCTCCTACGAGCAGTACTTC; abundance: NA; v_gene: TRBV21-1; d_gene: NA; j_gene: TRBJ2-7
CDR3aa: CASSRPLELHYGYTF; CDR3nt: TGTGCCAGCAGCCGACCCTTGGAACTCCACTATGGCTACACCTTC; abundance: NA; v_gene: TRBV6-5; d_gene: NA; j_gene: TRBJ1-2
CDR3aa: CSASRNGHSYEQYF; CDR3nt: TGCAGTGCTAGTAGAAACGGGCACTCCTACGAGCAGTACTTC; abundance: NA; v_gene: TRBV20-1; d_gene: NA; j_gene: TRBJ2-7
CDR3aa: CASSPTGQGGIYGYTF; CDR3nt: TGTGCCAGCAGCCCGACGGGCCAGGGTGGGATCTATGGCTACACCTTC; abundance: NA; v_gene: TRBV3-1/TRBV3-2; d_gene: NA; j_gene: TRBJ1-2
CDR3aa: CASSIRASYEQYF; CDR3nt: TGTGCCAGCAGTATCCGTGCCTCCTACGAGCAGTACTTC; abundance: NA; v_gene: TRBV12-3/TRBV12-4; d_gene: NA; j_gene: TRBJ2-7
CDR3aa: CASSLVGGVDQPQHF; CDR3nt: TGTGCCAGCAGCTTAGTTGGGGGAGTGGATCAGCCCCAGCATTTT; abundance: NA; v_gene: TRBV7-2; d_gene: NA; j_gene: TRBJ1-5
CDR3aa: CASSQGGTVPNEKLFF; CDR3nt: TGCGCCAGCAGCCAAGGGGGGACAGTCCCAAATGAAAAACTGTTTTTT; abundance: few; v_gene: TRBV4-1; d_gene: TRBD1; j_gene: TRBJ1-4
CDR3aa: CASSGPGETQYF; CDR3nt: TGTGCCAGCAGTGGGCCGGGGGAGACCCAGTACTTC; abundance: NA; v_gene: TRBV2; d_gene: NA; j_gene: TRBJ2-5
CDR3aa: CASSESRTVGYTF; CDR3nt: TGCGCCAGCAGTGAGTCGAGGACGGTAGGCTACACCTTC; abundance: NA; v_gene: TRBV10-2; d_gene: NA; j_gene: TRBJ1-2
CDR3aa: CSVGPRQQETQYF; CDR3nt: TGCAGCGTGGGGCCTAGACAGCAAGAGACCCAGTACTTC; abundance: NA; v_gene: TRBV29-1; d_gene: NA; j_gene: TRBJ2-5
CDR3aa: CASSPRLAGGPADTQYF; CDR3nt: TGTGCCAGTAGTCCGCGACTAGCGGGAGGCCCGGCAGATACGCAGTATTTT; abundance: NA; v_gene: TRBV19; d_gene: TRBD2; j_gene: TRBJ2-3
CDR3aa: CASSTGRGTEAFF; CDR3nt: TGTGCCAGCAGTACCGGGCGGGGCACTGAAGCTTTCTTT; abundance: NA; v_gene: TRBV27; d_gene: NA; j_gene: TRBJ1-1
CDR3aa: CASRGPSNQPQHF; CDR3nt: TGTGCCAGCAGAGGGCCTAGCAATCAGCCCCAGCATTTT; abundance: NA; v_gene: TRBV2; d_gene: NA; j_gene: TRBJ1-5
CDR3aa: CASSPMGASEKLFF; CDR3nt: TGTGCCAGCAGTCCCATGGGGGCGAGTGAAAAACTGTTTTTT; abundance: NA; v_gene: TRBV6-2/TRBV6-3; d_gene: NA; j_gene: TRBJ1-4
CDR3aa: CASSESNQPQHF; CDR3nt: TGTGCCAGCAGTGAAAGCAATCAGCCCCAGCATTTT; abundance: NA; v_gene: TRBV6-1; d_gene: NA; j_gene: TRBJ1-5